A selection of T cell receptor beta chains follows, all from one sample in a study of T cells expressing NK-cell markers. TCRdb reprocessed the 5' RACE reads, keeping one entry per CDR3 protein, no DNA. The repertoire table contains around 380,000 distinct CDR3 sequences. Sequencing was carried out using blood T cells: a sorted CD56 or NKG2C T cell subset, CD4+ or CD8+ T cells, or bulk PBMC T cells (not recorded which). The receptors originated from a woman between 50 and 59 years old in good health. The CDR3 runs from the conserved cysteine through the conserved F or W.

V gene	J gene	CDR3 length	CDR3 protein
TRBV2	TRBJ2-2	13	CASGRENTGELFF
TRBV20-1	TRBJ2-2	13	CSAAPPVTGELFF
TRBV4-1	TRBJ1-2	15	CASSQGSEPLGGYTF
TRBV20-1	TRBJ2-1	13	CSARRLAGGEQFF
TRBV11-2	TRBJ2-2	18	CASSLSGQGAWNTGELFF
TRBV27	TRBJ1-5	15	CASSLVGGLRQPQHF
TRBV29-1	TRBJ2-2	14	CSVARQANTGELFF
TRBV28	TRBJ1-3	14	CASSLLVSGNTIYF
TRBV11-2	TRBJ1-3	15	CASSLERTAGDTIYF
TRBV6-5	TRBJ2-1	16	CASSYAQGLEGNEQFF
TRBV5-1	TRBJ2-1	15	CASGVAGQGNNEQFF
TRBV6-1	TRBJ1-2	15	CASTIRWDRLDGYTF
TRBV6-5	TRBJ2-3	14	CASSPSGTRGSQYF
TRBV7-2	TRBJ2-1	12	CASSATGREEFF
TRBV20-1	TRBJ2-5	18	CSARDNSGSLWSAETQYF
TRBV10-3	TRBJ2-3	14	CAIRDPGEPDTQYF
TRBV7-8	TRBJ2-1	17	CASSPQVAGGPYNEQFF
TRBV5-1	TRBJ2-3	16	CASSFKREGRGDTQYF